A selection of T cell receptor beta chains follows, all from one sample in a study of T cells in Graves' hyperthyroidism and ophthalmopathy. MiXCR was run by TCRdb on the multiplex PCR reads, yielding one entry per CDR3 protein. Altogether a few hundred thousand distinct CDR3 sequences are present, more than 15% being singletons, with the ten largest covering about 16%. Source material: blood. These receptors were taken from a woman between 18 and 29 years old with Graves' ophthalmopathy. The CDR3 runs from the conserved cysteine through the conserved F or W. The D gene is left open where the match is weak. Size values are once, few and many counts, or a class for expanded clones, and some rows have none.

few	18	TRBV6-2/TRBV6-3	TRBD2	TRBJ2-7	TGTGCCAGCAGGAATACGTCGTGGATCAGGCGGGGGTCCTACGAGCAGTACTTC	CASRNTSWIRRGSYEQYF
few	17	TRBV6-2/TRBV6-3	NA	TRBJ2-1	TGTGCCAGCAGTTACTCGCCCCGACTGGATCGGGGCAATGAGCAGTTCTTC	CASSYSPRLDRGNEQFF
many	13	TRBV5-1	TRBD1	TRBJ1-1	TGCGCCAGCAGCGACAGGGGGACAACTGAAGCTTTCTTT	CASSDRGTTEAFF
NA	13	TRBV29-1	TRBD2	TRBJ2-7	TGCAGCGTTGAGGTGGGAGGGCCCCGCGAGCAGTACTTC	CSVEVGGPREQYF
many	15	TRBV12-3/TRBV12-4	NA	TRBJ1-1	TGTGCCAGCAGCCCTCGACAGATCCTGAACACTGAAGCTTTCTTT	CASSPRQILNTEAFF
once	16	TRBV14	NA	TRBJ2-1	TGTGCCAGCAGCCAAGGGTTAAGTCAGGGGAGCAATGAGCAGTTCTTC	CASSQGLSQGSNEQFF
many	14	TRBV2	NA	TRBJ1-1	TGTGCCAGCAGGGGATACAGGGAGGTCGCTGAAGCTTTCTTT	CASRGYREVAEAFF
few	12	TRBV15	NA	TRBJ2-1	TGTGCCACCAGCAGAGATCTCGGAGAGCAGTTCTTC	CATSRDLGEQFF
many	17	TRBV28	NA	TRBJ1-5	TGTGCCAGCAGTTTATACCTCAGGGATCGGGCGGGTCAGCCCCAGCATTTT	CASSLYLRDRAGQPQHF
many	16	TRBV2	TRBD2	TRBJ2-1	TGTGCCAGCAGTGCCCTAGCGGGGGGGCTGCGTTATGAGCAGTTCTTC	CASSALAGGLRYEQFF
NA	18	TRBV9	TRBD2	TRBJ2-1	TGTGCCAGCAGCCCCGTTGATGGTATTAGCGGGAGGGCAGGGGAGCAGTTCTTC	CASSPVDGISGRAGEQFF
many	16	TRBV12-3/TRBV12-4	TRBD2	TRBJ2-3	TGTGCCAGCAGTGACAGCGGGAGGGCCGGGACAGATACGCAGTATTTT	CASSDSGRAGTDTQYF
many	15	TRBV7-2	NA	TRBJ2-1	TGTGCCAGCAGCTTACGGCTAGGGGGATACAATGAGCAGTTCTTC	CASSLRLGGYNEQFF
few	15	TRBV24-1	NA	TRBJ2-2	TGTGCCACCAGTGCGGGGGCCATAGACACCGGGGAGCTGTTTTTT	CATSAGAIDTGELFF
many	14	TRBV28	TRBD1	TRBJ2-5	TGTGCCAGCAGAAGGGACAGTCTAATCGAGACCCAGTACTTC	CASRRDSLIETQYF
NA	14	TRBV15	NA	TRBJ1-4	TGTGCCACCAGCAGATCCGGGAGGGACGAAAAACTGTTTTTT	CATSRSGRDEKLFF
many	15	TRBV5-1	NA	TRBJ1-1	TGTGCCAGCAGCTTAGCCGGGGGGACCAACACTGAAGCTTTCTTT	CASSLAGGTNTEAFF
many	16	TRBV27	TRBD1	TRBJ1-1	TGTGCCAGCAGTTTATCCCGACAGGGGGCAGTCACTGAAGCTTTCTTT	CASSLSRQGAVTEAFF
many	16	TRBV30	TRBD1	TRBJ1-1	TGTGCCTGGGCGGACAGGGGGCGAGGGGGGAACACTGAAGCTTTCTTT	CAWADRGRGGNTEAFF
NA	20	TRBV19	TRBD2	TRBJ2-1	TGTGCCAGCACGAAAACGGGACTAGCGGGGGCCCTTAGCTCCTACAATGAGCAGTTCTTC	CASTKTGLAGALSSYNEQFF
many	17	TRBV7-9	TRBD2	TRBJ2-1	TGTGCCAGCAGCTCTCCCAGATTAGCGGGAGGGGACAATGAGCAGTTCTTC	CASSSPRLAGGDNEQFF
many	14	TRBV20-1	TRBD1	TRBJ1-1	TGCAGTGCTAGAGTACGGACAGGGAGGACTGAAGCTTTCTTT	CSARVRTGRTEAFF
many	16	TRBV7-3	NA	TRBJ2-1	TGTGCCAGCAGCTTAACCGGCAGCGGACTGTACAATGAGCAGTTCTTC	CASSLTGSGLYNEQFF
many	17	TRBV28	TRBD2	TRBJ2-3	TGTGCCAGCAGCCCTCTCTTGAGGGAGGGAGAAACAGATACGCAGTATTTT	CASSPLLREGETDTQYF
many	13	TRBV7-2	TRBD1	TRBJ1-2	TGTGCCAGCAGCTACAGGGGGCTAGATGGCTACACCTTC	CASSYRGLDGYTF
few	15	TRBV9	TRBD2	TRBJ2-2	TGTGCCAGCAGCGTAGACGGGAGGGACACCGGGGAGCTGTTTTTT	CASSVDGRDTGELFF
many	16	TRBV6-5	TRBD2	TRBJ2-5	TGTGCCAGCAGTTACGGTGCGGGAGCGACTCAAGAGACCCAGTACTTC	CASSYGAGATQETQYF
many	14	TRBV11-2	NA	TRBJ1-1	TGTGCCAGCAGCTCAACGACAGTGTTCACTGAAGCTTTCTTT	CASSSTTVFTEAFF
few	14	TRBV9	TRBD1	TRBJ1-3	TGTGCCAGCAGCAAGACAGGGACTGGAAACACCATATATTTT	CASSKTGTGNTIYF
many	16	TRBV9	TRBD2	TRBJ2-5	TGTGCCAGCAGCGTAGGGGTAGCGGGGACACGAGAGACCCAGTACTTC	CASSVGVAGTRETQYF
few	15	TRBV13	NA	TRBJ1-1	TGTGCCAGCAGCTTAGAATTAGGTGGGAACACTGAAGTTTTCTTT	CASSLELGGNTEVFF
NA	14	TRBV27	NA	TRBJ1-5	TGTGCCGGCAGTGGGACGGTCAGCAATCAGCCCCAGCATTTT	CAGSGTVSNQPQHF
many	13	TRBV2	NA	TRBJ1-3	TGTGCCAGCGGGTTGCCCTCTGGAAACACCATATATTTT	CASGLPSGNTIYF
few	16	TRBV2	NA	TRBJ1-5	TGTGCCAGCACGGGGAGGCCCGGGTATAGCAATCAGCCCCAGCATTTT	CASTGRPGYSNQPQHF
few	14	TRBV12-3/TRBV12-4	NA	TRBJ1-6	TGTGCCAGCAGTTTAGGGGGTTGGAATTCACCCCTCCACTTT	CASSLGGWNSPLHF
NA	14	TRBV2	TRBD1	TRBJ2-1	TGTGCCAGCTTTAGGACAGGGGGTTACAATGAGCAGTTCTTC	CASFRTGGYNEQFF
NA	14	TRBV10-3	NA	TRBJ1-2	TGTGCCATCAGTGAGGGACTGTATCCCTATGGCTACACCTTC	CAISEGLYPYGYTF
many	14	TRBV5-1	NA	TRBJ2-2	TGCGCCAGCAGCTTGATTGCGAACACCGGGGAGCTGTTTTTT	CASSLIANTGELFF
many	14	TRBV11-1	TRBD2	TRBJ2-1	TGTGCCAGCTCAGCTAGCGGGGTCTACAATGAGCAGTTCTTC	CASSASGVYNEQFF
many	15	TRBV5-1	NA	TRBJ2-1	TGCGCCAGCAGCTTGGATGGGGGAACCTACAATGAGCAGTTCTTC	CASSLDGGTYNEQFF
few	17	TRBV28	NA	TRBJ2-6	TGTGCCAGCAGTTCCCTCGGACTCGCTGGTGGGGCCAACGTCCTGACTTTC	CASSSLGLAGGANVLTF
few	14	TRBV30	NA	TRBJ1-1	TGTGCCTGGAGCCAAGACAGTATGAACACTGAAGCTTTCTTT	CAWSQDSMNTEAFF
few	14	TRBV9	NA	TRBJ2-2	TGTGCCAGCGCCGGAGCTTTCGGTGCCGGGGAGCTGTTTTTT	CASAGAFGAGELFF
many	13	TRBV7-8	NA	TRBJ1-1	TGTGCCAGCAGCTTAAATGCCCAAGCTGAAGCTTTCTTT	CASSLNAQAEAFF
many	14	TRBV28	NA	TRBJ1-1	TGTGCCAGCAGTTTGGAGGGTTGGGGGACTGAAGCTTTCTTT	CASSLEGWGTEAFF